The text below deals with one T cell receptor (beta chain). The data were obtained in a study of blood T cell repertoires in COVID-19. Across the study: T cells, B-cell-depleted T cells, or PBMCs supplied cDNA or gDNA.

Germline CDR1 is MNHNS and CDR2 is SASEGT. CDR3 length: 15 amino acids. Trimming shortened V by 1 base and J by 0 bases, and 9 bases separated the two germline ends. Original methodology: Reference gene primer amplification yielded estimated nucleated cell counts. Repertoires were generated with immunoSEQ multiplex PCR, while TCRdb's copy carries only in-frame clones and drops some. V and J calls and clone size are those listed in that table; D and trimming were worked out from the DNA. The data contain around 420,000 clones, over 75% of them singletons. Sequenced sample: PBMCs or T cells enriched from blood (not recorded which). The TCR was taken from a middle-aged woman with acute COVID-19. The chain uses TRBV6-1 and TRBJ2-5; D is perhaps TRBD2 (6 bases). CDR3 loop: CASSEGGTNQETQYF. The CDR3 nucleotides are TGTGCCAGCAGTGAAGGCGGGACGAACCAAGAGACCCAGTACTTC.